This TCR beta chain was sequenced for a study of cytomegalovirus exposure and HLA in healthy donors. Study-wide background: Some 80 million unique TCR sequences came from HLA-typed donors in an early release.

Concerning this clone: Its target is unknown.

Whole-study findings and limits: There were several of the most significant clusters that appeared linked to common viral pathogens in a later analysis. It was assumed in the presence/absence analyses that sequencing depth was roughly uniform across donors.

Trimming left V 3 bases short and J 2 bases short, with 7 bases between. From germline, CDR1 is SGHAT and CDR2 FQNNGV. The CDR3 runs to 13 residues. Primers included in the PCR were 60 Vbeta and 13 Jbeta primers. TCRdb keeps only in-frame clones here, not all; method: immunoSEQ multiplex PCR. The ten top clones account for 0.9% to 1.4%, within a sample of about 200,000 clones. Sequenced material: PBMCs. The TCR sequence derives from a girl aged 2 to 9 in good health and CMV-seropositive. The rearrangement uses TRBV11-2 and TRBJ1-2; no reliable D call. The CDR3 protein is CASSFGGNYGYTF. The CDR3 DNA sequence: TGTGCCAGCAGCTTCGGAGGGAACTATGGCTACACCTTC.